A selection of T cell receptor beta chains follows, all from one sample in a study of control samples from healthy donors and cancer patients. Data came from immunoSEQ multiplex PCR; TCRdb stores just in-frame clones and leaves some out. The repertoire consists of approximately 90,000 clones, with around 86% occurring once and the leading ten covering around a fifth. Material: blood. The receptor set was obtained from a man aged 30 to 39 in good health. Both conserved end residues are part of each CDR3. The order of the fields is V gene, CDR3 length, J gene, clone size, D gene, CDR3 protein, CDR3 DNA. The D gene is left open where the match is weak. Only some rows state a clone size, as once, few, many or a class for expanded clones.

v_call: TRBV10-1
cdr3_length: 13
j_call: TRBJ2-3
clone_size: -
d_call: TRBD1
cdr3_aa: CASRGQGADTQYF
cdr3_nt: TGCGCCAGCAGGGGACAGGGGGCCGATACGCAGTATTTT

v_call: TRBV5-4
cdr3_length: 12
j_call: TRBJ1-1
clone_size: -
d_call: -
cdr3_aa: CASSLMTGEAFF
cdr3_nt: TGTGCCAGCAGCTTAATGACGGGGGAAGCTTTCTTT

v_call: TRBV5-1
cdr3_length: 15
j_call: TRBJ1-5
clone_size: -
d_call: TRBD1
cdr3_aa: CASSLTGDDYQPQHF
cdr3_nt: TGCGCCAGCAGCTTAACAGGGGACGATTATCAGCCCCAGCATTTT

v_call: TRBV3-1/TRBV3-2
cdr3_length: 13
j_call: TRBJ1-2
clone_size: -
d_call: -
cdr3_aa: CASSQNGGEGYTF
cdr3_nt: TGTGCCAGCAGCCAAAACGGGGGAGAAGGCTACACCTTC

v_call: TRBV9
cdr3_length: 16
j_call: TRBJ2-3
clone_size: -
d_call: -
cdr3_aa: CASSVASVRDTDTQYF
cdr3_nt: TGTGCCAGCAGCGTAGCATCGGTCAGGGACACAGATACGCAGTATTTT

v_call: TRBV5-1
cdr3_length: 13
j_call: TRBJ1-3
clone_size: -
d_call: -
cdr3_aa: CASSSDSGNTIYF
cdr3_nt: TGCGCCAGCAGCTCAGACTCCGGAAACACCATATATTTT

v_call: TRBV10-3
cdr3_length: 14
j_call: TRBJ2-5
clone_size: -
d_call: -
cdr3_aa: CAISAEGRIETQYF
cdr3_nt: TGTGCCATCAGTGCCGAGGGGAGGATCGAGACCCAGTACTTC

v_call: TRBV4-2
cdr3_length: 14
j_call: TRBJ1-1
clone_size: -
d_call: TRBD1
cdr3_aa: CASSPTGGSIGAFF
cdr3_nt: TGTGCCAGCAGCCCTACAGGGGGTTCTATCGGAGCTTTCTTT

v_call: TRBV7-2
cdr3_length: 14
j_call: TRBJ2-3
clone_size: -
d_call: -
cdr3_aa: CASSLDWGGNTQYF
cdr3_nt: TGTGCCAGCAGCTTAGATTGGGGTGGGAATACGCAGTATTTT

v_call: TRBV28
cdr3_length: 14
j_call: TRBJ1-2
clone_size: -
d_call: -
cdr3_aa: CASCLGGNLYGYTF
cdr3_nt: TGTGCCAGCTGTCTCGGGGGAAATCTCTATGGCTACACCTTC

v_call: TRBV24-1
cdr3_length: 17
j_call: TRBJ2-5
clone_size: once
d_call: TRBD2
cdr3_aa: CATSELPLAGGKETQYF
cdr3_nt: TGTGCCACCAGTGAGTTACCTCTAGCGGGGGGAAAAGAGACCCAGTACTTC

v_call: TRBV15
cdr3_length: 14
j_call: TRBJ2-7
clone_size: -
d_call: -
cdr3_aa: CATSRDRITYEQYF
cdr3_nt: TGTGCCACCAGCAGAGACAGAATCACCTACGAGCAGTACTTC

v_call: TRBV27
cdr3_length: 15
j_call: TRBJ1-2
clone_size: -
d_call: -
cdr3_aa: CASSFRSDRSGGYTF
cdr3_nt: TGTGCCAGCAGTTTCAGGTCCGACAGGAGCGGTGGCTACACCTTC

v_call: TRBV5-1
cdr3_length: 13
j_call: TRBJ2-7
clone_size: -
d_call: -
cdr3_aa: CASSKDPAYEQYF
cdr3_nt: TGCGCCAGCAGTAAGGACCCAGCCTACGAGCAGTACTTC

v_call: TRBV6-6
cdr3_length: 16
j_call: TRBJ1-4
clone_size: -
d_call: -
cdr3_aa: CASSPSQGNGPEKLFF
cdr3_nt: TGTGCCAGCAGCCCCTCCCAGGGGAACGGGCCTGAAAAACTGTTTTTT

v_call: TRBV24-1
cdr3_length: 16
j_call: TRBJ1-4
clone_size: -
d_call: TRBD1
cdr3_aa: CATSDSHTGVNEKLFF
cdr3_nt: TGTGCCACCAGTGACTCACATACAGGGGTAAATGAAAAACTGTTTTTT

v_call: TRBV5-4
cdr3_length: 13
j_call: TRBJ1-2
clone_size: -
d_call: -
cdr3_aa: CASSLAPIWGYTF
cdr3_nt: TGTGCCAGCAGCTTGGCCCCTATCTGGGGCTACACCTTC

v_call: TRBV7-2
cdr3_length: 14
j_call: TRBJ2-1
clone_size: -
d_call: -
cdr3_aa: CASSPNRVRDEQFF
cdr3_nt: TGTGCCAGCAGCCCGAACAGGGTTAGAGATGAGCAGTTCTTC

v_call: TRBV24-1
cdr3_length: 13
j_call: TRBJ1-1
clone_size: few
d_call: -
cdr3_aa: CATRSGEGTEAFF
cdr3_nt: TGTGCCACCAGATCAGGGGAGGGCACTGAAGCTTTCTTT

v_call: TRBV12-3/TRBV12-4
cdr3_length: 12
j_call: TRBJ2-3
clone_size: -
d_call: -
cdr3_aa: CASRPGADTQYF
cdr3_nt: TGTGCCAGCAGGCCTGGGGCAGATACGCAGTATTTT

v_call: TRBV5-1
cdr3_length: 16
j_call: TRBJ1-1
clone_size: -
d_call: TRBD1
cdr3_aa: CASSLDRTGINTEAFF
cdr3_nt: TGCGCCAGCAGCTTGGACCGGACAGGCATAAACACTGAAGCTTTCTTT

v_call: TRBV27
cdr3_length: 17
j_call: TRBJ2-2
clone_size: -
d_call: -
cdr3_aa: CASSLRPGVTNTGELFF
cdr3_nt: TGTGCCAGCAGTTTAAGGCCCGGGGTCACGAACACCGGGGAGCTGTTTTTT

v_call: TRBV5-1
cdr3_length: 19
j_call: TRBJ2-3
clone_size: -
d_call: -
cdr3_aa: CASSLVPAFRFTSTDTQYF
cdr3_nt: TGCGCCAGCAGCCTCGTTCCGGCTTTCAGGTTCACTAGCACAGATACGCAGTATTTT

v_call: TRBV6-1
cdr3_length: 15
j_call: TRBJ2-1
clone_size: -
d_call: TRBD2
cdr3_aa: CASSPGTSGYNEQFF
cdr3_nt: TGTGCCAGCAGTCCCGGGACTAGCGGCTACAATGAGCAGTTCTTC

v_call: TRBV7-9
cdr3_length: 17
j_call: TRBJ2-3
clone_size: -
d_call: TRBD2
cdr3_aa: CASSDIWTSGVVDTQYF
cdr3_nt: TGTGCCAGCAGCGACATCTGGACTAGCGGGGTGGTAGATACGCAGTATTTT

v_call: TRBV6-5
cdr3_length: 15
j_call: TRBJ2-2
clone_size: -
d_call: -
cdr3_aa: CASSYQGLVPGELFF
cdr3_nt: TGTGCCAGCAGTTACCAGGGCCTAGTGCCCGGGGAGCTGTTTTTT

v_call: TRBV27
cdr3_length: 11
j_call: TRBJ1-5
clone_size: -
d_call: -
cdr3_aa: CASSYNQPQHF
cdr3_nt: TGTGCCAGCAGCTACAATCAGCCCCAGCATTTT

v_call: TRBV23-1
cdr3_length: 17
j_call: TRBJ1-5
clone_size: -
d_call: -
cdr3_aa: CASSQSHPGYSNQPQHF
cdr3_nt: TGCGCCAGCAGTCAATCTCATCCAGGTTATAGCAATCAGCCCCAGCATTTT

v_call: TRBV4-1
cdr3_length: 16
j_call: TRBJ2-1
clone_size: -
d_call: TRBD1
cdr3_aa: CASSPAGTGKNNEQFF
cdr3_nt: TGCGCCAGCAGCCCGGCCGGGACAGGGAAAAACAATGAGCAGTTCTTC

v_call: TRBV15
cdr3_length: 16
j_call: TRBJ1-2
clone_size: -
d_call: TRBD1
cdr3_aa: CATSRDRGGGLNGYTF
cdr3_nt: TGTGCCACCAGCAGAGACAGGGGGGGAGGACTTAATGGCTACACCTTC

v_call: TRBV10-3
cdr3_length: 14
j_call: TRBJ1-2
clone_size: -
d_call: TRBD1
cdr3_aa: CAISDGTGGYGYTF
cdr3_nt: TGTGCCATCAGTGACGGGACAGGGGGCTATGGCTACACCTTC

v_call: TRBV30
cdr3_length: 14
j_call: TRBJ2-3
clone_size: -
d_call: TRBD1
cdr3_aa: CAWSSTGGTDTQYF
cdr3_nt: TGTGCCTGGAGTTCGACAGGGGGGACAGATACGCAGTATTTT

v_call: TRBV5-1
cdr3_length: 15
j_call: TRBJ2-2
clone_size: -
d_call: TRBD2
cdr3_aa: CASSLSGLSTGELFF
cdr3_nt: TGCGCCAGCAGCCTTAGCGGGCTCTCCACCGGGGAGCTGTTTTTT

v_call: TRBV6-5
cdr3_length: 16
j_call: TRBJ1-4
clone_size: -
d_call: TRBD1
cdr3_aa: CASSSTTGTGGEKLFF
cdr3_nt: TGTGCCAGCAGTTCTACCACCGGGACAGGCGGGGAAAAACTGTTTTTT

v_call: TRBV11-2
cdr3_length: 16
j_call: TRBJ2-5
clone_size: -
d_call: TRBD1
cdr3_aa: CASSRGPGQGAVEQYF
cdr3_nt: TGTGCCAGCAGCCGAGGCCCGGGACAGGGGGCGGTTGAACAGTACTTC

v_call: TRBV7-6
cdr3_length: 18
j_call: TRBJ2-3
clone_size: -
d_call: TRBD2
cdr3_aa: CASSLDTGAGGPGDTQYF
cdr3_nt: TGTGCCAGCAGCTTAGATACGGGCGCGGGGGGGCCCGGAGATACGCAGTATTTT

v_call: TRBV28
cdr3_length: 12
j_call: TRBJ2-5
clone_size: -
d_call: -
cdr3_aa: CASSFQQETQYF
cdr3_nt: TGTGCCAGCAGTTTCCAGCAAGAGACCCAGTACTTC

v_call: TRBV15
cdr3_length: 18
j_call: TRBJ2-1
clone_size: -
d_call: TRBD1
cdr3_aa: CATSRTSRRQGSRDEQFF
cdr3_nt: TGTGCCACCAGCAGAACCAGCCGAAGACAGGGTTCAAGGGATGAGCAGTTCTTC

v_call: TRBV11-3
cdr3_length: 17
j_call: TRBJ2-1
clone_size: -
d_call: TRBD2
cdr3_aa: CASSSQASSGGRSEQFF
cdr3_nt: TGTGCCAGCAGCTCCCAAGCCTCTAGCGGGGGGAGGAGTGAGCAGTTCTTC

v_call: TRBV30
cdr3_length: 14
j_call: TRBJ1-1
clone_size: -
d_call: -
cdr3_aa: CAWSPWDGNTEAFF
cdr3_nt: TGTGCCTGGAGTCCGTGGGACGGGAACACTGAAGCTTTCTTT

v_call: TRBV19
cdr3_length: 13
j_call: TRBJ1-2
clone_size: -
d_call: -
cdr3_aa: CASSRAGAGGYTF
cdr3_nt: TGTGCCAGTAGTCGGGCAGGGGCGGGTGGCTACACCTTC

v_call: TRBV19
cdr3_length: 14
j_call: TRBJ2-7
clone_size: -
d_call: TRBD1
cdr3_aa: CASRTTGGRDEQYF
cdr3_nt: TGTGCCAGTAGGACCACAGGGGGAAGGGACGAGCAGTACTTC

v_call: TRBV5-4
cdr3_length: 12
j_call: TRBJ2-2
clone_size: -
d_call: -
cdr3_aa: CASSAPQGGLFF
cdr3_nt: TGTGCCAGCAGCGCGCCACAGGGTGGGCTGTTTTTT

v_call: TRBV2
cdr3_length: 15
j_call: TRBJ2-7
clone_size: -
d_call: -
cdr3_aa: CASREDLLGTYEQYF
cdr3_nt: TGTGCCAGCAGAGAAGACCTACTTGGGACCTACGAGCAGTACTTC

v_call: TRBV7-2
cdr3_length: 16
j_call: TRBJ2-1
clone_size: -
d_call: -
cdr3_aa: CASSPRWVGSYNEQFF
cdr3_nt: TGTGCCAGCAGCCCCCGTTGGGTTGGCTCCTACAATGAGCAGTTCTTC